The 3 T cell receptor beta chains given below trace back to one sample, sequenced in a study of blood T cell repertoires in COVID-19. The data were produced by immunoSEQ multiplex PCR, yet TCRdb's version contains in-frame clones alone and is incomplete. The repertoire holds approximately 160,000 clones, with approximately 93% as singletons. Sequencing used peripheral blood. The receptor source for this set is an older woman with COVID-19, enrolled during active disease.

This chain joins TRBV9 and TRBJ2-2; 8 bases are shared with TRBD2. The CDR3 is made up of 14 amino acids. Trimming took 6 bases from V and 4 from J; bases not matched to a gene: 5. Germline CDR1 is SGDLS and CDR2 is YYNGEE. The CDR3 here is CASNGREGTGELFF. The CDR3 region has the DNA TGTGCCAGCAATGGCCGGGAGGGCACCGGGGAGCTGTTTTTT.

CDR3: CASSVGRGSGNTIYF. The CDR3 DNA follows: TGTGCCAGCAGCGTAGGAAGGGGGTCTGGAAACACCATATATTTT. The rearrangement links TRBV9 to TRBJ1-3, with D perhaps matching TRBD1 (6 bases). Germline CDR1 and CDR2: SGDLS and YYNGEE. Trimming took 0 bases from V and 1 from J, leaving 8 bases between them. This CDR3 contains 15 residues.

The genes are TRBV3-1 (or the pseudogene TRBV3-2) and TRBJ2-2; no clear D gene. The CDR3 length is 13 residues. The V and J ends lost 6 bases and 9 bases respectively, with 14 bases between them. Germline-derived CDR1 and CDR2 are LGHDT and YNNKEL (reference sequence). The CDR3 bases are TGTGCCAGCAGGGCCCGTGGCGGCAGGGAGCTGTTTTTT. Residues: CASRARGGRELFF.